The sequence of this T cell receptor beta chain was determined in a study of blood T cells in healthy people across ages. CDR1 is DFQATT and CDR2 is SNEGSKA in the germline V gene (reference sequence). The CDR3 consists of 14 residues. V lost 4 bases and J 0 bases, leaving 12 bases between the germline ends. Primers used in a second PCR of roughly 6 to 11 cycles were a sample-barcoded 5' primer and a J-beta primer mix. A template-switch adaptor that had 12 random nucleotides put a tag on each cDNA molecule. Via MiXCR, TCRdb re-called the 5' RACE reads, giving one row per CDR3 protein. The sample yields around 970,000 distinct CDR3 sequences, just over 50% seen once.

Sequencing was performed on blood. The chain links TRBV20-1 to TRBJ1-1; tentatively, D is TRBD1 (5 bases). The clonotype was recovered from a woman aged 60-75 years in good health. CDR3 sequence: CSATLQGLNTEAFF. The DNA for the CDR3 is TGCAGTGCTACCCTCCAGGGCTTGAACACTGAAGCTTTCTTT.